This note documents a single T cell receptor beta chain sequence. This specimen belongs to a study of blood T cell repertoires in COVID-19. Study-level background: Sites in the United States, Italy and Spain provided acute and convalescent COVID-19 samples.

In the study's own analysis: From reference gene primer amplification, estimates of nucleated cell counts were derived. Using immunoSEQ multiplex PCR, the repertoire was profiled, and TCRdb retains in-frame clones only, with some absent. D and trimming come from the DNA, and the V and J calls and clone size come from that table. The sample yields over 60,000 clones, approximately 89% seen once. Trimming took 2 bases from V and 5 from J, leaving 9 bases between them. Germline V gene data show CDR1 as MNHNS and CDR2 as SASEGT. The CDR3 totals 13 residues. The receptor was isolated from a woman aged 55-75 years with acute or convalescent COVID-19. Sequencing input: peripheral blood. The chain couples TRBV6-1 to TRBJ2-5, with D tentatively TRBD2 (6 bases). CDR3 in DNA: TGTGCCAGCAGTGAATTGGCGGGGGAGACCCAGTACTTC. Translating gives CASSELAGETQYF.